A selection of T cell receptor beta chains follows, all from one sample in a study of blood T cell repertoires in COVID-19. This table comes from immunoSEQ multiplex PCR, and its TCRdb copy is limited to in-frame clones, with some not included. Here the sample spans around 35,000 clones, more than 90% being singletons. Sequenced: peripheral blood. These receptors were taken from a human donor in a cohort sampled during active COVID-19. CDR3s include the opening cysteine and the closing phenylalanine or tryptophan. A D gene is named only where the DNA matches it firmly. Clone size is given for some rows only: seen once, a few or many times, or a class if the clone is expanded.

v_gene	abundance	j_gene	d_gene	CDR3aa	CDR3nt
TRBV7-9	NA	TRBJ2-7	NA	CASSLGGGRVYEQYF	TGTGCCAGCAGCTTAGGAGGGGGACGGGTCTACGAGCAGTACTTC
TRBV5-8	NA	TRBJ1-4	TRBD1	CASSSGTGINEKLFF	TGTGCCAGCAGCTCCGGGACAGGGATTAATGAAAAACTGTTTTTT
TRBV5-1	NA	TRBJ2-7	TRBD1	CASSLFQGAGEQYF	TGCGCCAGCAGCTTGTTTCAGGGGGCAGGCGAGCAGTACTTC
TRBV15	NA	TRBJ1-1	NA	CATSGNSGFTEAFF	TGTGCCACCAGCGGTAATTCAGGGTTCACTGAAGCTTTCTTT
TRBV10-1	NA	TRBJ2-1	TRBD2	CASSLGTSVNEQFF	TGCGCCAGCAGCCTTGGGACTAGCGTTAATGAGCAGTTCTTC
TRBV5-6	NA	TRBJ2-5	NA	CASSLKAVSETQYF	TGTGCCAGCAGCTTGAAAGCCGTATCGGAGACCCAGTACTTC
TRBV13	NA	TRBJ2-7	TRBD1	CASSTAGTGSYEQYF	TGTGCCAGCAGCACGGCCGGGACAGGGTCCTACGAGCAGTACTTC
TRBV7-9	NA	TRBJ2-7	TRBD2	CASSLAVAGDEQYF	TGTGCCAGCAGCTTAGCGGTAGCGGGGGACGAGCAGTACTTC
TRBV5-6	NA	TRBJ2-7	TRBD1	CASSLMGQGLYEQYF	TGTGCCAGCAGCTTAATGGGACAGGGACTCTACGAGCAGTACTTC
TRBV29-1	NA	TRBJ2-3	NA	CSVAIRETDTQYF	TGCAGCGTTGCGATCCGGGAGACAGATACGCAGTATTTT
TRBV2	NA	TRBJ2-7	NA	CASRGPYYEQYF	TGTGCCAGCCGAGGGCCCTACTACGAGCAGTACTTC
TRBV2	NA	TRBJ2-1	NA	CASSEPGSEQFF	TGTGCCAGCAGTGAACCGGGGAGTGAGCAGTTCTTC
TRBV13	NA	TRBJ1-2	TRBD1	CASSQDRFGDGYTF	TGTGCCAGCAGCCAGGACAGGTTTGGGGATGGCTACACCTTC
TRBV30	few	TRBJ1-5	TRBD1	CACATGDKIQPQHF	TGTGCCTGCGCAACAGGGGATAAGATTCAGCCCCAGCATTTT
TRBV2	NA	TRBJ1-4	TRBD1	CASRGTGATNEKLFF	TGTGCCAGCAGGGGTACAGGGGCAACTAATGAAAAACTGTTTTTT
TRBV2	NA	TRBJ2-1	TRBD2	CASRGQIGGGQYNEQFF	TGTGCCAGCCGAGGACAAATCGGGGGGGGGCAATACAATGAGCAGTTCTTC
TRBV7-9	NA	TRBJ1-2	NA	CASSSAHNGYTF	TGTGCCAGCAGCAGCGCTCACAATGGCTACACCTTC
TRBV7-3	NA	TRBJ2-5	TRBD1	CASSLTGTETQYF	TGTGCCAGCAGCTTGACAGGGACCGAGACCCAGTACTTC
TRBV5-4	NA	TRBJ2-2	TRBD2	CASSLEGTRELFF	TGTGCCAGCAGCTTGGAGGGGACTAGGGAGCTGTTTTTT
TRBV28	once	TRBJ2-3	TRBD2	CASSPPRLAGRRDTQYF	TGTGCCAGCAGCCCCCCCCGACTAGCGGGGAGGAGGGATACGCAGTATTTT
TRBV19	NA	TRBJ2-1	NA	CASSMGNYNEQFF	TGTGCCAGTAGTATGGGCAACTACAATGAGCAGTTCTTC
TRBV5-6	NA	TRBJ1-2	TRBD1	CASSFGQGGYGYTF	TGTGCCAGCAGCTTCGGACAGGGTGGCTATGGCTACACCTTC
TRBV5-4	NA	TRBJ2-7	TRBD1	CASSYDRGRDEQYF	TGTGCCAGCAGCTATGACAGGGGTAGGGACGAGCAGTACTTC
TRBV16	NA	TRBJ1-5	NA	CASSQVRMNQPQHF	TGTGCCAGCAGCCAAGTTCGTATGAATCAGCCCCAGCATTTT
TRBV30	NA	TRBJ2-3	NA	CAWDTGTHTQYF	TGTGCCTGGGACACAGGGACACATACGCAGTATTTT
TRBV7-2	NA	TRBJ2-2	TRBD2	CASSETSGGLSGELFF	TGTGCCAGCAGCGAAACTAGCGGGGGCTTGAGCGGGGAGCTGTTTTTT
TRBV4-1	NA	TRBJ1-1	NA	CASSQGIGPLGSAFF	TGCGCCAGCAGCCAAGGCATAGGGCCACTAGGGTCGGCTTTCTTT
TRBV20-1	NA	TRBJ1-1	NA	CSASQALMNTEAFF	TGCAGTGCTAGTCAGGCTCTGATGAACACTGAAGCTTTCTTT
TRBV7-2	once	TRBJ2-3	TRBD2	CASSSQTSGRAQDTQYF	TGTGCCAGCAGCTCTCAGACTAGCGGGAGGGCCCAGGATACGCAGTATTTT
TRBV10-3	NA	TRBJ2-7	TRBD1	CAIRQGTMYEQYF	TGTGCCATCCGACAGGGTACGATGTACGAGCAGTACTTC
TRBV7-2	NA	TRBJ2-1	NA	CASSPSTRPMGNEQFF	TGTGCCAGCAGCCCCTCGACTAGGCCAATGGGCAATGAGCAGTTCTTC
TRBV6-2/TRBV6-3	NA	TRBJ2-4	TRBD1	CASSYSMSRDRGRLAKNIQYF	TGTGCCAGCAGTTACTCGATGAGCCGGGACAGGGGCCGACTAGCCAAAAACATTCAGTACTTC